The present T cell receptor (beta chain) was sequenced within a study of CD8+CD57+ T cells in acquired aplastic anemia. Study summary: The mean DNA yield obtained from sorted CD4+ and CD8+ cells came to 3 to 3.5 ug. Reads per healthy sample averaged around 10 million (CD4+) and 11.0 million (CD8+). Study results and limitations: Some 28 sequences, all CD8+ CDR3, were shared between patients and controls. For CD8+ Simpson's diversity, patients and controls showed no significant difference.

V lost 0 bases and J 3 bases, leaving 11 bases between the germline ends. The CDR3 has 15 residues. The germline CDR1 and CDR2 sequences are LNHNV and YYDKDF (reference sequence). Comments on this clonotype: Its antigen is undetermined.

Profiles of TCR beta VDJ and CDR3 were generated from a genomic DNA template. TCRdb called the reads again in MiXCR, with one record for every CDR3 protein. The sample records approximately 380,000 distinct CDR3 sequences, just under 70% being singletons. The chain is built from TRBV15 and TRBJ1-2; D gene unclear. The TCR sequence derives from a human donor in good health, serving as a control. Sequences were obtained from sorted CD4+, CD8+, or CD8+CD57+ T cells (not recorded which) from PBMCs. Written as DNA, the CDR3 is TGTGCCACCAGCAGAGATAGTGGCCAGGACTATGGCTACACCTTC. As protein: CATSRDSGQDYGYTF.